Listed here are 26 T cell receptor beta chains from one sample, sequenced in a study of blood T cell repertoires in COVID-19. Profiling relied on immunoSEQ multiplex PCR, and the TCRdb table lists in-frame clones only, not all of them. The sample records about 130,000 clones, over 80% being singletons. Source material: peripheral blood. The receptors were sampled from a man aged 35 to 55 with active or convalescent COVID-19.

The chain combines TRBV7-2 with TRBJ2-3; TRBD2 matches 10 bases. V trimming: 2 bases; J trimming: 1 base; junction bases outside the gene matches: 3. CDR3 length: 16 amino acids. Germline loops: CDR1 SGHTA, CDR2 FQGNSA. CDR3 DNA: TGTGCCAGCAGCTTATCCCTAGCGGGGGGCACAGATACGCAGTATTTT. This translates into CASSLSLAGGTDTQYF.

The V and J genes are TRBV7-2 and TRBJ2-7; D is unclear. With 1 base removed from V and 1 base from J, the gap between germline ends came to 14 bases. This CDR3 is 16 amino acids long. In germline, CDR1 is SGHTA, CDR2 FQGNSA. DNA for the CDR3: TGTGCCAGCAGCTTAGACGGTAGCCCGAGATCCTACGAGCAGTACTTC. It encodes CASSLDGSPRSYEQYF.

Only one count was recorded for this clone. One end of the junction is discordant with germline, which a read error may explain. The J gene is TRBJ2-7, the V gene TRBV9, with D possibly matching TRBD2 (8 bases). Looked up from germline, CDR1 is SGDLS and CDR2 is YYNGEE. CDR3 length: 16 residues. CDR3 sequence: CASSPGGLAGSHEQYF. The CDR3 nucleotides read TGTGCCAGCAGCCCAGGGGGTCTAGCGGGCTCCCACGAGCAGTACTTC.

The chain carries TRBV10-3 and TRBJ2-5, with 8 nucleotides matching TRBD2. The CDR3 is 16 residues long. Germline V gene lookup returns CDR1 ENHRY and CDR2 SYGVKD. V lost 0 bases, J lost 3 bases, and 6 bases stayed unmatched. The CDR3 DNA reads as TGTGCCATCAGTGAGTCAGGACGGGGGGGCAAAGAGACCCAGTACTTC. Its protein product is CAISESGRGGKETQYF.

Here the CDR3 DNA reads TGTGCCAGCAGCGTCAACAGGGAGCCCTACGAGCAGTACTTC. Protein product: CASSVNREPYEQYF. The gene calls are TRBV6-5 and TRBJ2-7, with a weak D call TRBD1 (6 bases). Germline V gene lookup returns CDR1 MNHEY and CDR2 SVGAGI. V was clipped by 6 bases and J by 2 bases, with 14 bases between them. The CDR3 is made up of 14 amino acids.

The rearrangement joins TRBV6-5 to TRBJ1-2; D is unresolved. The CDR3 loop spans 13 amino acids. CDR1 MNHEY and CDR2 SVGAGI come from the germline V gene. V was trimmed by 7 bases and J by 1 base, leaving 10 bases between them. CDR3 in DNA: TGTGCCAGCACTGGGCCATTTAACTATGGCTACACCTTC. Residues: CASTGPFNYGYTF.

V usage is TRBV5-1 and J usage is TRBJ2-7; perhaps TRBD2 as D (6 bases). Germline V gene lookup returns CDR1 SGHRS and CDR2 YFSETQ. This CDR3 has 13 residues. V was pared by 3 bases and J by 0 bases, with 7 bases between. The CDR3 bases are TGCGCCAGCAGCTCCGGGGGCTCCTACGAGCAGTACTTC. It yields the protein CASSSGGSYEQYF.

This clone showed up just a few times. This chain uses TRBV4-1 with TRBJ2-3; TRBD1 aligns across 10 bases. The V and J ends lost 6 bases and 2 bases, in that order; junction bases with no gene match: 8. The CDR3 loop spans 16 amino acids. CDR1 and CDR2 (germline): MGHRA, YSYEKL. In DNA form, the CDR3 reads TGCGCCAGCAGTCCAGAGGACAGGGGGAACACAGATACGCAGTATTTT. Residues: CASSPEDRGNTDTQYF.

This chain links TRBV14 with TRBJ1-2; D unresolved. This CDR3 is built from 18 residues. V lost 4 bases to trimming and J lost 0 bases, with 21 bases between them. CDR1 and CDR2 from the germline V gene are SGHDN and FVKESK. The CDR3 DNA is TGTGCCAGCAGCCTTCGTCACAGCCTTTTCCAGACTAACTATGGCTACACCTTC. Its protein product is CASSLRHSLFQTNYGYTF.

V and J are TRBV4-1 and TRBJ1-2; D is undetermined. V was shortened by 0 bases and J by 4 bases, with 12 bases between the two germline ends. The CDR3 extends over 15 amino acids. The germline V gene encodes CDR1 MGHRA and CDR2 YSYEKL. The CDR3 DNA reads as TGCGCCAGCAGCCAAGATTCGTCACTGCCCTATGGCTACACCTTC. It encodes CASSQDSSLPYGYTF.

The V gene is TRBV6-5, the J gene TRBJ1-6, with no clear D. Germline V gene sequence: CDR1 MNHEY, CDR2 SVGAGI. The CDR3 length is 15 residues. Trimming took off 6 bases at V and 5 bases at J, with 14 bases between the two ends. CDR3 amino acids: CASRPTTLDNSPLHF. The CDR3 DNA follows: TGTGCCAGCAGACCCACCACATTGGATAATTCACCCCTCCACTTT.

This rearrangement joins TRBV5-1 to TRBJ2-6; tentatively, D is TRBD2 (6 bases). The V end was cut by 0 bases, the J end by 2 bases, with 12 bases between. Looked up from germline, CDR1 is SGHRS and CDR2 is YFSETQ. The CDR3 covers 17 residues. DNA of the CDR3: TGCGCCAGCAGCTTGGGGGGAGGAGGGACTGGGGCCAACGTCCTGACTTTC. Its translation: CASSLGGGGTGANVLTF.

This clone was detected only once. This chain uses TRBV2 with TRBJ2-7; a possible D gene is TRBD2 (5 bases). Deletions cut 6 bases from V and 5 bases from J, with 14 bases between. Germline CDR1 SNHLY, CDR2 FYNNEI. This CDR3 spans 13 amino acids. This chain's CDR3 is CASSPAEGHEQYF. CDR3 bases: TGTGCCAGCAGCCCAGCCGAGGGCCACGAGCAGTACTTC.

The genes are TRBV3-1 (or the pseudogene TRBV3-2) and TRBJ1-5; a possible D gene is TRBD1 (5 bases). Trimming removed 4 bases at V and 7 bases at J, with 8 bases between. The CDR3 sequence is 12 residues long. The germline gives CDR1 LGHDT, CDR2 YNNKEL (reference sequence). The CDR3 region has the DNA TGTGCCAGCAGCCCCCGGGGGCAGCCCCAGCATTTT. Translation: CASSPRGQPQHF.

V and J are TRBV29-1 and TRBJ1-1; TRBD1 aligns across 7 bases. The V and J ends lost 6 bases and 1 base, in that order; junction bases with no gene match: 5. The CDR3 has 13 residues. Germline V gives CDR1 SQVTM, CDR2 ANQGSEA. CDR3 sequence: CSVEGQPNTEAFF. The CDR3 DNA is TGCAGCGTGGAGGGACAGCCGAACACTGAAGCTTTCTTT.

This chain joins TRBV4-1 and TRBJ2-7; TRBD2 is a possible D gene (5 bases). This CDR3 region has 17 residues. V lost 1 base and J 6 bases, leaving 22 bases between the germline ends. From germline, CDR1 is MGHRA and CDR2 YSYEKL. The CDR3 reads CASSQATGNSARLEQYF. As DNA, the CDR3 is TGCGCCAGCAGCCAAGCCACGGGGAACTCCGCAAGGCTCGAGCAGTACTTC.

The chain uses TRBV11-2 and TRBJ1-6; 10 positions match TRBD1. J was trimmed by 10 bases and V by 5 bases; bases with no gene match: 8. This CDR3 is built from 15 residues. Germline lookup yields CDR1 SGHAT and CDR2 FQNNGV. The CDR3 DNA sequence: TGTGCCAGCAGCGCCCGGGACAGGGGTTTCTCACCCCTCCACTTT. It encodes CASSARDRGFSPLHF. Variable domain in full (rest from reference TRBV11-2 and TRBJ1-6): EAGVAQSPRYKIIEKRQSVAFWCNPISGHATLYWYQQILGQGPKLLIQFQNNGVVDDSQLPKDRFSAERLKGVDSTLKIQPAKLEDSAVYLCASSARDRGFSPLHFGNGTRLTVT.

This chain joins TRBV9 and TRBJ2-1; 11 bases align to TRBD2. The CDR3 spans 16 residues. Per the germline V gene, CDR1 is SGDLS and CDR2 is YYNGEE. V lost 0 bases, J lost 7 bases, and 6 bases stayed unmatched. CDR3 sequence: CASSVGASGGQNEQFF. DNA of the CDR3: TGTGCCAGCAGCGTAGGGGCTAGCGGGGGGCAGAATGAGCAGTTCTTC.

The chain recombines TRBV6-5 with TRBJ2-3; D might be TRBD2 (7 bases). This CDR3 has 15 residues. V lost 7 bases, J lost 1 base, and 15 bases lay in between. Germline V gene lookup returns CDR1 MNHEY and CDR2 SVGAGI. The DNA of the CDR3 is TGTGCCAGCAAATCGGGGGGCCGGGGCACAGATACGCAGTATTTT. It is translated as CASKSGGRGTDTQYF.

The rearrangement joins TRBV11-3 to TRBJ2-1; TRBD2 agrees at 8 bases. CDR3 length: 16 residues. CDR1 and CDR2 (germline): SGHNT, YENEEA. Germline trimming cut 1 base from V and 3 bases from J; bases unmatched to any gene: 5. The CDR3 DNA is TGTGCCAGCAGCTTAGCAGCGGGAGTAGACTACAATGAGCAGTTCTTC. Amino acids: CASSLAAGVDYNEQFF.

Of note for this clone: A much larger clone lies a single base off, so this may be a read error. The sample holds other DNA sequences that translate to the same CDR3. The V gene is TRBV29-1, the J gene TRBJ2-5; 7 positions match TRBD1. V lost 6 bases, J lost 2 bases, and 0 bases stayed unmatched. The CDR3 extends over 11 amino acids. Germline V gene sequence: CDR1 SQVTM, CDR2 ANQGSEA. CDR3 loop: CSVGQQETQYF. CDR3 sequence (DNA): TGCAGCGTGGGACAGCAAGAGACCCAGTACTTC. The complete variable domain, with remaining parts taken from reference TRBV29-1 and TRBJ2-5, reads SAVISQKPSRDICQRGTSLTIQCQVDSQVTMMFWYRQQPGQSLTLIATANQGSEATYESGFVIDKFPISRPNLTFSTLTVSNMSPEDSSIYLCSVGQQETQYFGPGTRLLVL.

V is TRBV6-5 and J is TRBJ2-1, with D tentatively TRBD2 (6 bases). The CDR3 length is 12 residues. V dropped 2 bases and J dropped 9 bases, with 8 bases sitting between them. The V gene's germline CDR1 is MNHEY and CDR2 SVGAGI. The CDR3 sequence: CASSYGAGEQFF. CDR3 bases: TGTGCCAGCAGTTACGGAGCGGGTGAGCAGTTCTTC.

The CDR3 DNA is TGTGCCAGCAGGAAGGGGGGACTAGCGGCAGGCGAGCAGTACTTC. Translating it yields CASRKGGLAAGEQYF. The V and J genes are TRBV2 and TRBJ2-7; TRBD2 matches 11 bases. The CDR3 contains 15 residues. Trimming at V came to 6 bases and at J to 6 bases, leaving 10 bases not matched to a gene. From germline, CDR1 is SNHLY and CDR2 FYNNEI. Drawing the rest from reference TRBV2 and TRBJ2-7, the complete variable domain is EPEVTQTPSHQVTQMGQEVILRCVPISNHLYFYWYRQILGQKVEFLVSFYNNEISEKSEIFDDQFSVERPDGSNFTLKIRSTKLEDSAMYFCASRKGGLAAGEQYFGPGTRLTVT.

This clone was observed a single time. The chain recombines TRBV6-5 with TRBJ2-7, with TRBD2 matching over 12 bases. CDR1 is MNHEY and CDR2 is SVGAGI in the germline V gene. The trim removed 7 bases at V and 3 bases at J, leaving 7 bases unmatched. The CDR3 sequence is 15 residues long. The CDR3 sequence: CASTSGGAGLYEQYF. DNA for the CDR3: TGTGCCAGCACTAGCGGGGGGGCCGGGCTCTACGAGCAGTACTTC.

The chain has TRBV18 and TRBJ2-7; tentatively, D is TRBD1 (6 bases). This CDR3 is 15 amino acids long. Germline lookup yields CDR1 KGHSH and CDR2 LQKENI. Trimming left V 0 bases short and J 4 bases short, with 13 bases between. For the CDR3, the DNA is TGTGCCAGCTCACCACCTCTACAGGGTGTATACGAGCAGTACTTC. It is translated as CASSPPLQGVYEQYF. The whole variable domain, remainder taken from reference TRBV18 and TRBJ2-7, is NAGVMQNPRHLVRRRGQEARLRCSPMKGHSHVYWYRQLPEEGLKFMVYLQKENIIDESGMPKERFSAEFPKEGPSILRIQQVVRGDSAAYFCASSPPLQGVYEQYFGPGTRLTVT.

The V gene is TRBV13, the J gene TRBJ1-1; maybe TRBD1 (5 bases). The CDR3 has 14 residues. Germline V gene sequence: CDR1 PRHDT, CDR2 FYEKMQ (reference sequence). Trimming left V 2 bases short and J 4 bases short, with 11 bases between. The CDR3 nucleotides read TGTGCCAGCAGCTTAATACGGGGGGTCACTGAAGCTTTCTTT. It yields the protein CASSLIRGVTEAFF.